The 21 T cell receptor beta chains given below trace back to one sample, sequenced in a study of CD8 T cells in ankylosing spondylitis. Study results and limitations: Seemingly distinctive of ankylosing spondylitis blood was a TCR beta motif formed by eight highly homologous variants.

What these receptors recognize is not known. TCRdb re-analysed the 5' RACE reads in MiXCR, keeping a single row per CDR3 protein. The top ten clones hold roughly 15% of a sample with roughly 350,000 distinct CDR3 sequences, roughly 8% of them seen once. Input material: blood, either unsorted or a sorted T cell fraction (not recorded which). These receptors came from a male donor with ankylosing spondylitis.

V is TRBV20-1 and J is TRBJ2-3; possibly TRBD2 for D (6 bases). Germline V gene sequence: CDR1 DFQATT, CDR2 SNEGSKA (reference sequence). The ends were cut back, 3 bases at V and 0 bases at J, with 19 bases in the middle. The CDR3 covers 17 residues. The CDR3 nucleotides read TGCAGTGCTAGGGTGCCCGTAAGCGGGTCGAGCACAGATACGCAGTATTTT. This gives the protein CSARVPVSGSSTDTQYF.

This clonotype was seen only a few times. The chain links TRBV27 to TRBJ2-7; D perhaps matches TRBD2 (6 bases). CDR3 length equals 15 residues. Trimming took off 4 bases at V and 5 bases at J, with 18 bases between the two ends. In germline, CDR1 is MNHEY, CDR2 SMNVEV (reference sequence). DNA of the CDR3: TGTGCCAGCAGTTACCCTGGAGGGGCAATTCACGAGCAGTACTTC. Translating gives CASSYPGGAIHEQYF.

This clonotype was found a few times. The chain carries TRBV11-2 and TRBJ2-5; D is uncertain. The CDR3 length is 12 residues. V lost 5 bases and J lost 7, with 11 bases in between. CDR1 and CDR2 (germline): SGHAT, FQNNGV. CDR3: CASSPNPGTQYF. The DNA of the CDR3 is TGTGCCAGCAGCCCGAATCCGGGGACCCAGTACTTC.

This clonotype was picked up a small number of times. This chain uses TRBV11-3 with TRBJ1-1; no firm D call. This CDR3 comprises 15 residues. CDR1 SGHNT and CDR2 YENEEA come from the germline V gene. Trimming removed 2 bases from V and 0 bases from J, with 10 bases in between. CDR3 DNA: TGTGCCAGCAGCTTAACGGCGGGGATGAACACTGAAGCTTTCTTT. Amino acid sequence: CASSLTAGMNTEAFF.

In its sample, this clonotype was seen a few times. The chain has TRBV20-1 and TRBJ2-5; 8 bases map to TRBD2. From germline, CDR1 is DFQATT and CDR2 SNEGSKA (reference sequence). The CDR3 loop spans 14 amino acids. The V gene end was trimmed by 2 bases and the J gene end by 2 bases; junction bases not matched to a gene: 4. The CDR3 loop reads CSARYPSGQETQYF. CDR3 in DNA: TGCAGTGCTAGATATCCTAGCGGGCAAGAGACCCAGTACTTC.

This clonotype was seen a few times. The CDR3 bases are TGCGCCAGCAGCCCAGGGACAGGACCTACAGATACGCAGTATTTT. Translating gives CASSPGTGPTDTQYF. This sequence joins TRBV4-1 and TRBJ2-3, with 8 bases identical to TRBD1. Germline trimming cut 4 bases from V and 3 bases from J; bases unmatched to any gene: 6. Germline lookup yields CDR1 MGHRA and CDR2 YSYEKL. There are 15 residues in the CDR3.

V usage is TRBV19 and J usage is TRBJ2-2; D is perhaps TRBD1 (5 bases). Trimming took off 9 bases at V and 1 base at J, with 12 bases between the two ends. CDR1 is LNHDA, CDR2 SQIVND, per germline (reference sequence). There are 14 residues in the CDR3. The CDR3 nucleotides read TGTGCCAGCGCTCCAGGACAGAACACCGGGGAGCTGTTTTTT. This sequence encodes CASAPGQNTGELFF.

This clonotype was found many times. This rearrangement joins TRBV12-3 or TRBV12-4 to TRBJ2-1; 13 bases line up with TRBD2. V lost 1 base and J lost 6; bases outside the gene matches: 3. This CDR3 region has 16 residues. This chain's CDR3 is CASSLGGLAGINEQFF. The CDR3 DNA reads TGTGCCAGCAGTTTAGGGGGACTAGCGGGGATCAATGAGCAGTTCTTC.

This clonotype was counted only a few times. This chain uses TRBV20-1 with TRBJ2-2; a possible D gene is TRBD1 (7 bases). CDR3 length: 14 residues. Trimming pared 6 bases from V and 0 bases from J, leaving 11 bases between. Germline CDR1 reads DFQATT; CDR2 reads SNEGSKA (reference sequence). CDR3 nucleotide sequence: TGCAGTGCCAGGGGGGAACCGAACACCGGGGAGCTGTTTTTT. Amino acids: CSARGEPNTGELFF.

V gene TRBV7-9 combines with J gene TRBJ2-7; perhaps TRBD1 as D (5 bases). Between the trimmed V and J ends, which lost 5 bases and 8 bases, there was a span of 13 bases. The CDR3 covers 12 residues. CDR1 is SEHNR and CDR2 is FQNEAQ in the germline V gene (reference sequence). CDR3: CASSGDPGKQYF. The CDR3 DNA reads as TGTGCCAGCAGCGGAGATCCAGGGAAGCAGTACTTC.

A few counts support this clonotype. This rearrangement joins TRBV27 to TRBJ1-5; tentative D call: TRBD1 (5 bases). CDR1 is MNHEY and CDR2 is SMNVEV in the germline V gene (reference sequence). The CDR3 contains 16 residues. Trimming took off 5 bases at V and 1 base at J, with 15 bases between the two ends. The CDR3 nucleotides are TGTGCCAGCAGTCCCCGGGGAGGGGAGAGCAATCAGCCCCAGCATTTT. Translation gives CASSPRGGESNQPQHF.

This sequence joins TRBV3-1 and TRBJ1-2, with D perhaps TRBD1 (6 bases). The CDR3 is 15 amino acids. Germline loops: CDR1 LGHDT, CDR2 YNNKEL (reference sequence). The V and J ends lost 0 bases and 5 bases respectively, with 13 bases between them. CDR3 protein: CASSQDSGTRYGYTF. CDR3 sequence (DNA): TGTGCCAGCAGCCAAGATTCCGGGACACGATATGGCTACACCTTC.

This sequence joins TRBV18 and TRBJ2-3; 9 bases fit TRBD2. This CDR3 has 17 amino acids. Trimming took 0 bases from V and 4 from J; bases not matched to a gene: 8. Germline CDR1 reads KGHSH; CDR2 reads LQKENI. Here the CDR3 reads CASSPPSAGGGPDTQYF. DNA for the CDR3: TGTGCCAGCTCACCACCGTCGGCGGGAGGGGGGCCAGATACGCAGTATTTT.

V usage is TRBV4-1 and J usage is TRBJ2-7; D remains unclear. CDR1 and CDR2 (germline): MGHRA, YSYEKL. V was cut by 5 bases and J by 7 bases, with 15 bases left in between. This CDR3 spans 13 amino acids. In nucleotides, the CDR3 is TGCGCCAGCAGCTTTGAGACAAGAGTGGAGCAGTACTTC. Translated: CASSFETRVEQYF.

The sample holds many counts of this clonotype. The rearrangement uses TRBV18 and TRBJ1-3; D gene unclear. CDR3 length: 15 amino acids. CDR1 and CDR2 (germline): KGHSH, LQKENI. V gave up 0 bases and J gave up 2 bases, with 8 bases separating them. The CDR3 sequence is CASSPPATAGNTIYF. The CDR3 nucleotides read TGTGCCAGCTCACCACCAGCCACGGCTGGAAACACCATATATTTT.

The chain couples TRBV6-1 to TRBJ2-5; D gene ambiguous. The germline V and J ends were trimmed by 6 bases and 0 bases, with 11 bases remaining between them. Germline V gene lookup returns CDR1 MNHNS and CDR2 SASEGT. This CDR3 has 14 amino acids. DNA for the CDR3: TGTGCCAGCAGATCCCGAAGGGACCAAGAGACCCAGTACTTC. Amino acids: CASRSRRDQETQYF.

The CDR3 DNA is TGCAGTGCTACAGGGACTACTTATGGCTACACCTTC. As protein: CSATGTTYGYTF. This chain connects TRBV20-1 to TRBJ1-2, with a weak D call TRBD1 (5 bases). The CDR3 is 12 residues long. V was shortened by 4 bases and J by 5 bases, with 11 bases between the two germline ends. Germline-derived CDR1 and CDR2 are DFQATT and SNEGSKA (reference sequence).

V gene TRBV12-3 or TRBV12-4 combines with J gene TRBJ2-2; D is ambiguous. With 7 bases removed from V and 5 bases from J, the gap between germline ends came to 11 bases. This CDR3 comprises 13 residues. In nucleotides, the CDR3 is TGTGCCAGCACCTCGCGTCGGACCGGGGAGCTGTTTTTT. This gives the protein CASTSRRTGELFF.

This clonotype was seen a handful of times. The chain is built from TRBV20-1 and TRBJ2-5; 11 bases match TRBD2. This CDR3 spans 13 amino acids. Per the germline V gene, CDR1 is DFQATT and CDR2 is SNEGSKA (reference sequence). With 8 bases clipped from V and 2 bases from J, the junction kept 4 bases outside the gene matches. The CDR3: CSPGTSGQETQYF. CDR3 bases: TGCAGTCCCGGGACTAGCGGTCAAGAGACCCAGTACTTC.

This clonotype appeared a few times. The chain links TRBV24-1 to TRBJ2-3; unclear D gene. Germline V CDR1 and CDR2: KGHDR, SFDVKD. The CDR3 has 13 amino acids. The V end was cut by 9 bases, the J end by 2 bases, with 11 bases between. The CDR3 region is CATSGGATDTQYF. CDR3 bases: TGTGCCACCTCTGGCGGAGCCACAGATACGCAGTATTTT.

This clonotype was counted only a few times. The chain combines TRBV28 with TRBJ1-5, with TRBD1 matching 7 bases. Trimming removed 6 bases from V and 3 bases from J; junction bases left unmatched: 11. Germline loops: CDR1 MDHEN, CDR2 SYDVKM. This CDR3 has 16 amino acids. DNA of the CDR3: TGTGCCAGCAGGGGCCGGGACAGACCTATCAATCAGCCCCAGCATTTT. It translates to CASRGRDRPINQPQHF.